Presented here are 4 T cell receptor beta chains from one specimen sequenced in a study of T cells in Graves' hyperthyroidism and ophthalmopathy. It was RNA transcripts that yielded the amplified TCR beta CDR3 regions. The TCR CDR3 was amplified in a first-round RT-PCR using the HTBI primer set. MiXCR, run by TCRdb on the multiplex PCR reads, gives a single entry per CDR3 protein. The table has about 420,000 distinct CDR3 sequences, around 14% seen once. Source material: blood. These receptors were collected from a woman aged 18-29 years with Graves' hyperthyroidism.

V and J are TRBV6-1 and TRBJ2-1, with 8 bases that match TRBD2. Germline V CDR1 and CDR2: MNHNS, SASEGT. CDR3 length: 15 residues. V shed 8 bases and J 7 bases; nucleotides not matched to a gene: 13. The CDR3 sequence is CASDRAGVAGNEQFF. The CDR3 DNA is TGTGCCAGCGACCGAGCGGGAGTGGCGGGGAATGAGCAGTTCTTC.

This clonotype occurred many times. The chain uses TRBV29-1 and TRBJ2-3; the D gene is possibly TRBD2 (6 bases). Trimming took off 7 bases at V and 0 bases at J, with 17 bases between the two ends. Germline lookup yields CDR1 SQVTM and CDR2 ANQGSEA. The CDR3 sequence is 15 residues long. The CDR3 protein is CSADALAASTDTQYF. The CDR3 DNA reads TGCAGCGCTGACGCCTTAGCGGCTAGCACAGATACGCAGTATTTT.

This clonotype came up a few times. This chain uses TRBV9 with TRBJ2-1, with 14 bases fitting TRBD2. The CDR3 contains 18 residues. Germline CDR1 is SGDLS and CDR2 is YYNGEE. The ends lost 0 bases at V and 7 bases at J; junction bases unmatched: 9. As DNA, the CDR3 is TGTGCCAGCAGCGTAGAAGGAGGGGGACTAGCGGGGGTAAATGAGCAGTTCTTC. This sequence encodes CASSVEGGGLAGVNEQFF.

In this sample, this clonotype turned up many times. V is TRBV6-1 and J is TRBJ2-7; D might be TRBD2 (5 bases). V was shortened by 5 bases and J by 0 bases, with 11 bases between the two germline ends. CDR3 length equals 14 residues. The germline V gene encodes CDR1 MNHNS and CDR2 SASEGT. The CDR3 here is CASSQSGSSYEQYF. The CDR3 region has the DNA TGTGCCAGCAGTCAATCGGGGAGCTCCTACGAGCAGTACTTC.